These 10 T cell receptor beta chains came from one sample sequenced in a study of shared clonotypes between healthy human individuals. Using immunoSEQ multiplex PCR, the repertoire was profiled, and TCRdb retains in-frame clones only, with some absent. The table records 1.5 million to 2.5 million clones, about 95% of them present only once. CD45RO-negative cells were positively selected for CCR7, leaving out terminally differentiated effector memory CD45RA+ cells. The sequencing sample was made of naive CD8+ T cells sorted from blood. The source is a man aged 18 to 29 in good health.

In this sample, this clone turned up a few times. Here the CDR3 reads CATGQGDQPQHF. For the CDR3, the DNA is TGCGCCACCGGACAGGGGGATCAGCCCCAGCATTTT. The chain uses TRBV10-1 and TRBJ1-5; 10 bases agree with TRBD1. V dropped 10 bases and J dropped 5; count of bases not matched to a gene: 2. The CDR3 loop spans 12 amino acids. From germline, CDR1 is WNHNN and CDR2 SYGVQD (reference sequence).

V and J are TRBV7-9 and TRBJ2-1, with 7 bases identical to TRBD2. With 2 bases clipped from V and 5 bases from J, the junction kept 9 bases outside the gene matches. The CDR3 spans 16 residues. Per germline, CDR1 SEHNR and CDR2 FQNEAQ (reference sequence). CDR3 in DNA: TGTGCCAGCAGCTTACCTAGCGGCCGCGGCGACAATGAGCAGTTCTTC. Translation: CASSLPSGRGDNEQFF. Full variable domain (remainder filled in from reference TRBV7-9 and TRBJ2-1): DTGVSQNPRHKITKRGQNVTFRCDPISEHNRLYWYRQTLGQGPEFLTYFQNEAQLEKSRLLSDRFSAERPKGSFSTLEIQRTEQGDSAMYLCASSLPSGRGDNEQFFGPGTRLTVL.

The V gene is TRBV5-4, the J gene TRBJ2-3; the match to TRBD1 covers 9 bases. J was trimmed by 4 bases and V by 4 bases; bases with no gene match: 7. Germline V gives CDR1 SGHNT, CDR2 YYREEE (reference sequence). The CDR3 is made up of 15 amino acids. The CDR3 loop reads CASSPGQGIADTQYF. For the CDR3, the DNA is TGTGCCAGCAGCCCGGGACAGGGAATCGCAGATACGCAGTATTTT. The entire variable domain, with the rest obtained from reference TRBV5-4 and TRBJ2-3, is as follows: ETGVTQSPTHLIKTRGQQVTLRCSSQSGHNTVSWYQQALGQGPQFIFQYYREEENGRGNFPPRFSGLQFPNYSSELNVNALELDDSALYLCASSPGQGIADTQYFGPGTRLTVL.

The rearrangement joins TRBV10-3 to TRBJ2-2; 7 nucleotides line up with TRBD1. CDR1 is ENHRY and CDR2 is SYGVKD in the germline V gene. The CDR3 is made up of 17 amino acids. The ends lost 0 bases at V and 6 bases at J; junction bases unmatched: 10. The CDR3 sequence is CAISESSGGKDPGELFF. The CDR3 DNA sequence: TGTGCCATCAGTGAGTCCTCAGGGGGAAAGGATCCCGGGGAGCTGTTTTTT.

The chain combines TRBV28 with TRBJ2-5; 8 nucleotides align to TRBD1. Germline lookup yields CDR1 MDHEN and CDR2 SYDVKM. The V and J ends lost 6 bases and 0 bases, in that order; junction bases with no gene match: 6. CDR3 length equals 15 residues. CDR3 in DNA: TGTGCCAGCAGCCTGCGACAGGGGTACCAAGAGACCCAGTACTTC. Translation: CASSLRQGYQETQYF.

For this clone: Other DNA sequences in the sample encode the same CDR3. The chain has TRBV13 and TRBJ2-2, with D unclear. CDR3 length: 12 residues. Germline CDR1 reads PRHDT; CDR2 reads FYEKMQ (reference sequence). V was trimmed by 2 bases and J by 6 bases, leaving 4 bases between them. The CDR3 DNA sequence: TGTGCCAGCAGCTTAAGCCCCGGGGAGCTGTTTTTT. This codes for CASSLSPGELFF.

The V gene is TRBV7-9, the J gene TRBJ2-1; weak D call: TRBD2 (6 bases). Germline V lookup: CDR1 SEHNR, CDR2 FQNEAQ (reference sequence). This CDR3 region has 16 residues. V was trimmed by 4 bases and J by 0 bases, leaving 13 bases between them. CDR3 sequence reads: CASSSLSGGSYNEQFF. In nucleotides, the CDR3 is TGTGCCAGCAGCTCCCTCTCCGGGGGCTCCTACAATGAGCAGTTCTTC.

In its sample, this clone was seen once. CDR3 nucleotide sequence: TGTGCCAGCAGTCGTCAGGGGGCTGGCAATCAGCCCCAGCATTTT. Protein sequence: CASSRQGAGNQPQHF. The chain employs TRBV6-6 and TRBJ1-5, with TRBD1 matching 8 bases. Unmatched junction bases numbered 5, after V lost 5 bases and J lost 2 bases. Germline-derived CDR1 and CDR2 are MNHNY and SVGAGI (reference sequence). The CDR3 sequence is 15 residues long.

Notes on this clone: Other DNA sequences of this sample code for an identical CDR3. The CDR3 DNA is TGCGCCAGCAGACCAGGGACAGGGGCCTACGAGCAGTACTTC. Its protein product is CASRPGTGAYEQYF. This chain connects TRBV4-1 to TRBJ2-7; 10 bases map to TRBD1. Germline assignment: CDR1 MGHRA and CDR2 YSYEKL. The CDR3 covers 14 residues. V gave up 6 bases and J gave up 2 bases; unmatched junction bases: 4.

This chain connects TRBV7-9 to TRBJ1-1; a weak D match, TRBD1 (5 bases). This CDR3 has 17 residues. The ends were cut back, 1 base at V and 1 base at J, with 16 bases in the middle. Germline CDR1 is SEHNR and CDR2 is FQNEAQ (reference sequence). This chain's CDR3 is CASSLGGTAVTNTEAFF. The CDR3 nucleotides are TGTGCCAGCAGCTTAGGTGGGACGGCGGTCACGAACACTGAAGCTTTCTTT.